What follows are 8 T cell receptor beta chains derived from one specimen sequenced in a study of cytomegalovirus exposure and HLA in healthy donors. The PCR had 60 Vbeta and 13 Jbeta primers. Measured with immunoSEQ multiplex PCR; TCRdb has only the in-frame clones, and not every one. Of around 130,000 clones in the sample, about three quarters were seen once. Sequences were obtained from PBMCs. Every receptor here comes from a woman between 40 and 55 years old in good health and CMV-seronegative.

V gene TRBV15 combines with J gene TRBJ1-1, with D perhaps TRBD1 (6 bases). The CDR3 is made up of 16 amino acids. The germline V gene has CDR1 LNHNV and CDR2 YYDKDF (reference sequence). Trimming removed 0 bases from V and 1 base from J, with 12 bases in between. The CDR3 DNA follows: TGTGCCACCAGCAGAGAAACAGGGCCTAAGAACACTGAAGCTTTCTTT. Translated, it gives CATSRETGPKNTEAFF.

Only a few counts were recorded for this clone. The rearrangement links TRBV6-4 to TRBJ2-1; 9 positions match TRBD2. Germline V gene data show CDR1 as MRHNA and CDR2 as SNTAGT. J lost 6 bases, V lost 6 bases, and 6 bases had no gene match. The CDR3 extends over 14 amino acids. CDR3 coding DNA: TGTGCCAGCAGCCGACAAGCGGGAGGCAATGAGCAGTTCTTC. Its protein product is CASSRQAGGNEQFF.

The chain is built from TRBV19 and TRBJ2-5; 9 bases are a match to TRBD1. J lost 4 bases, V lost 4 bases, and 4 bases had no gene match. The CDR3 is 14 amino acids. Germline V CDR1 and CDR2: LNHDA, SQIVND (reference sequence). In DNA, the CDR3 is TGTGCCAGTAGTAATACAGGGGGCAGAGAGACCCAGTACTTC. It specifies CASSNTGGRETQYF.

This chain uses TRBV7-9 with TRBJ1-1; maybe TRBD1 (6 bases). The CDR3 is 16 residues long. V gave up 3 bases and J gave up 4 bases, with 18 bases separating them. CDR1 and CDR2 from the germline V gene are SEHNR and FQNEAQ (reference sequence). The chain's CDR3 is CASSFRGRGGGTEAFF. DNA for the CDR3: TGTGCCAGCAGCTTCCGGGGGCGGGGGGGAGGCACTGAAGCTTTCTTT.

The chain couples TRBV7-9 to TRBJ2-2; 11 bases agree with TRBD2. The germline gives CDR1 SEHNR, CDR2 FQNEAQ (reference sequence). Unmatched junction bases numbered 4, after V lost 5 bases and J lost 2 bases. The CDR3 length is 16 residues. CDR3 sequence (DNA): TGTGCCAGCAGCCTGGGACTAGCGGCCAACACCGGGGAGCTGTTTTTT. The encoded protein is CASSLGLAANTGELFF.

The chain's CDR3 is CASSLGEWVADEQFF. For the CDR3, the DNA is TGTGCCAGCAGCTTGGGGGAGTGGGTAGCCGATGAGCAGTTCTTC. The genes are TRBV5-8 and TRBJ2-1; D may be TRBD2 (5 bases). CDR3 length: 15 amino acids. From germline, CDR1 is SGHTS and CDR2 YDEGEE. Trimming cost V 0 bases and J 8 bases, with 15 bases left between them.

CDR3 sequence reads: CASSRRGQSGDIQYF. CDR3 DNA: TGTGCCAGCAGCCGGAGGGGACAGTCGGGGGACATTCAGTACTTC. The gene calls are TRBV7-3 and TRBJ2-4; possible D gene TRBD1, 7 bases. The germline V gene has CDR1 SGHTA and CDR2 FQGTGA. Trimming took off 5 bases at V and 8 bases at J, with 19 bases between the two ends. The CDR3 length is 15 residues. The full variable domain, completed using reference TRBV7-3 and TRBJ2-4, is GAGVSQTPSNKVTEKGKYVELRCDPISGHTALYWYRQSLGQGPEFLIYFQGTGAADDSGLPNDRFFAVRPEGSVSTLKIQRTERGDSAVYLCASSRRGQSGDIQYFGAGTRLSVL.

In this sample, this clone turned up once. This sequence joins TRBV30 and TRBJ2-7; 11 bases align to TRBD1. Trimming cost V 2 bases and J 5 bases; bases outside gene matches: 8. The CDR3 extends over 15 amino acids. Per germline, CDR1 GTSNPN and CDR2 SVGIG (reference sequence). The DNA of the CDR3 is TGTGCCTGGAGTAAACCGGGACAGGGGGTCCACGAGCAGTACTTC. Its protein product is CAWSKPGQGVHEQYF.